The 10 T cell receptor beta chains below were found in one sample sequenced in a study of blood T cell repertoires in COVID-19. Only in-frame clones appear in the TCRdb table, and some are missing; sequencing was by immunoSEQ multiplex PCR. The sample consists of about 170,000 clones, 85% to 95% of them appearing once. Material for sequencing was peripheral blood. Receptors originate from a woman aged 50 to 60 with acute or convalescent COVID-19.

The chain uses TRBV21-1 and TRBJ1-1; the table's D call, TRBD1, has no DNA check behind it. TRBV21-1 is tagged as a pseudogene. The CDR3 has 12 residues. CDR3 in DNA: TGTGCCAGTACGGACAGGAACACTGAAGCTTTCTTT. Translated, it gives CASTDRNTEAFF.

The CDR3 sequence is CATSRDRTGSYGYTF. The CDR3, as DNA: TGTGCCACCAGCAGAGATCGGACAGGGAGCTATGGCTACACCTTC. The chain joins TRBV15 to TRBJ1-2; 8 bases align to TRBD1. The V gene's germline CDR1 is LNHNV and CDR2 YYDKDF (reference sequence). J lost 4 bases, V lost 0 bases, and 4 bases had no gene match. This CDR3 spans 15 amino acids.

In this sample, this clone turned up once. V and J are TRBV11-2 and TRBJ2-1, with 8 bases that match TRBD2. The trim removed 6 bases at V and 0 bases at J, leaving 7 bases unmatched. Germline lookup yields CDR1 SGHAT and CDR2 FQNNGV. The CDR3 sequence is 16 residues long. CDR3 residues: CASSPRLASSYNEQFF. The CDR3 DNA sequence: TGTGCCAGCAGTCCAAGACTAGCGAGCTCCTACAATGAGCAGTTCTTC.

CDR3 sequence (DNA): TGCGCCAGCAGCTTCGGCGGGACGAACACCGGGGAGCTGTTTTTT. Translated: CASSFGGTNTGELFF. The rearrangement uses TRBV5-1 and TRBJ2-2, with D possibly matching TRBD2 (6 bases). Trimming shortened V by 2 bases and J by 0 bases, and 8 bases separated the two germline ends. The CDR3 loop spans 15 amino acids. Germline assignment: CDR1 SGHRS and CDR2 YFSETQ.

This rearrangement joins TRBV7-6 to TRBJ2-1, with D possibly TRBD2 on 7 matching bases. V lost 3 bases and J lost 7, with 10 bases in between. Germline CDR1 and CDR2: SGHVS and FNYEAQ. This CDR3 has 13 residues. Here the CDR3 reads CASSLRGGNEQFF. CDR3 DNA sequence: TGTGCCAGCAGCTTGAGGGGGGGGAATGAGCAGTTCTTC. Full variable domain (remainder filled in from reference TRBV7-6 and TRBJ2-1): GAGVSQSPRYKVTKRGQDVALRCDPISGHVSLYWYRQALGQGPEFLTYFNYEAQQDKSGLPNDRFSAERPEGSISTLTIQRTEQRDSAMYRCASSLRGGNEQFFGPGTRLTVL.

The gene calls are TRBV6-5 and TRBJ1-2; weak D call: TRBD1 (6 bases). This CDR3 comprises 11 residues. V lost 6 bases and J 8 bases, leaving 10 bases between the germline ends. CDR1 is MNHEY, CDR2 SVGAGI, per germline. For the CDR3, the DNA is TGTGCCAGCAGCTCAGGGGTAGGCTACACCTTC. Translating it yields CASSSGVGYTF.

This chain connects TRBV11-1 to TRBJ1-1, with 8 nucleotides matching TRBD1. The germline CDR1 and CDR2 sequences are SGHAT and FQDESV (reference sequence). The V gene end was trimmed by 5 bases and the J gene end by 4 bases; junction bases not matched to a gene: 12. The CDR3 is 16 residues long. As DNA, the CDR3 is TGTGCCAGCAGCCTAAATGGGGGACAGGTCCCCACTGAAGCTTTCTTT. It encodes CASSLNGGQVPTEAFF.

This chain links TRBV7-2 with TRBJ1-2; the D is unclear. This CDR3 has 13 residues. Germline lookup yields CDR1 SGHTA and CDR2 FQGNSA. V lost 1 base to trimming and J lost 5 bases, with 8 bases between them. The CDR3 loop is CASSLDSQYGYTF. In DNA, the CDR3 is TGTGCCAGCAGCTTAGACAGTCAATATGGCTACACCTTC.

The V and J genes are TRBV28 and TRBJ1-6; 7 bases are shared with TRBD1. The CDR3 has 22 residues. With V trimmed by 1 base and J by 4 bases, 22 bases remained unmatched. Germline V lookup: CDR1 MDHEN, CDR2 SYDVKM. DNA for the CDR3: TGTGCCAGCAGTTTATTTCCGCAGGGGGGCCAGATAGGATCAACATATAATTCACCCCTCCACTTT. Encoded protein: CASSLFPQGGQIGSTYNSPLHF.

The chain links TRBV2 to TRBJ1-5; TRBD1 might be the D (6 bases). Trimming pared 4 bases from V and 0 bases from J, leaving 10 bases between. This CDR3 spans 15 amino acids. Germline V gives CDR1 SNHLY, CDR2 FYNNEI. CDR3 amino acids: CASSGQVNSNQPQHF. CDR3 DNA: TGTGCCAGCAGTGGACAGGTAAATAGCAATCAGCCCCAGCATTTT.